This T cell receptor (beta chain) was recovered during a study of cytomegalovirus exposure and HLA in healthy donors. Whole-study results and caveats: Per a prior analysis, the majority of TCR beta V segments were productive roughly 90% or roughly 30% of the time.

The CDR3 is 13 residues long. With V trimmed by 5 bases and J by 5 bases, 6 bases remained unmatched. Germline CDR1 reads SGHTS; CDR2 reads YDEGEE. Healthy bone marrow donors formed the donor group. Details on this clone: The target antigen is unknown.

The PCR had 60 Vbeta and 13 Jbeta primers. Profiling relied on immunoSEQ multiplex PCR, and the TCRdb table lists in-frame clones only, not all of them. The profile shows roughly 100,000 clones, approximately 87% of them singletons. This sequence originates from a man in his forties in good health and CMV-seronegative. This rearrangement joins TRBV5-8 to TRBJ1-2; 7 bases match TRBD1. The specimen was PBMCs. CDR3 nucleotide sequence: TGTGCCAGCAGTCCTGACAGGGAGTATGGCTACACCTTC. As protein: CASSPDREYGYTF.